Listed here are 13 T cell receptor beta chains from one sample, sequenced in a study of blood T cell repertoires in COVID-19. Only in-frame clones appear in the TCRdb table, and some are missing; sequencing was by immunoSEQ multiplex PCR. The table shows approximately 250,000 clones, with 92% occurring only once. Sequencing input: peripheral blood. The source is a man between 25 and 39 years old with COVID-19, enrolled during active disease.

The rearrangement uses TRBV6-5 and TRBJ2-7; 7 nucleotides agree with TRBD2. Germline assignment: CDR1 MNHEY and CDR2 SVGAGI. V shed 2 bases and J 6 bases; nucleotides not matched to a gene: 7. The CDR3 consists of 14 residues. The DNA of the CDR3 is TGTGCCAGCAGTTACGGGGAGGGAACGGGCGAGCAGTACTTC. Protein product: CASSYGEGTGEQYF.

V usage is TRBV2 and J usage is TRBJ2-7; D perhaps matches TRBD2 (6 bases). The CDR3 has 15 residues. Germline-derived CDR1 and CDR2 are SNHLY and FYNNEI. V gave up 3 bases and J gave up 7 bases, with 19 bases separating them. CDR3 amino acids: CASSDWSGSAGEQYF. Here the CDR3 DNA reads TGTGCCAGCAGTGATTGGAGCGGGTCGGCGGGGGAGCAGTACTTC.

This chain links TRBV18 with TRBJ2-1; 9 nucleotides line up with TRBD1. This CDR3 has 16 amino acids. Germline trimming cut 0 bases from V and 3 bases from J; bases unmatched to any gene: 3. CDR1 and CDR2 (germline): KGHSH, LQKENI. Here the CDR3 reads CASSPPRDRDYNEQFF. The CDR3 DNA follows: TGTGCCAGCTCACCACCGCGGGACAGGGACTACAATGAGCAGTTCTTC.

The gene calls are TRBV10-3 and TRBJ1-2, with a tentative D call TRBD1 (6 bases). Germline V CDR1 and CDR2: ENHRY, SYGVKD. V lost 0 bases to trimming and J lost 6 bases, with 14 bases between them. The CDR3 has 15 residues. The CDR3 DNA sequence: TGTGCCATCAGTGAGTCCGGGGGGCGCTCCAATGGCTACACCTTC. The encoded protein is CAISESGGRSNGYTF.

This rearrangement joins TRBV18 to TRBJ1-1; 9 nucleotides agree with TRBD1. This CDR3 is built from 14 residues. The trim removed 6 bases at V and 3 bases at J, leaving 5 bases unmatched. The germline V gene has CDR1 KGHSH and CDR2 LQKENI. The CDR3 region has the DNA TGTGCCAGCTCTCCCACAGGGGGCGACACTGAAGCTTTCTTT. This encodes CASSPTGGDTEAFF.

The chain uses TRBV7-9 and TRBJ2-7, with 8 bases aligning to TRBD1. Germline CDR1 and CDR2: SEHNR and FQNEAQ (reference sequence). The CDR3 is 15 amino acids. J was trimmed by 0 bases and V by 5 bases; bases with no gene match: 6. The CDR3 here is CASSHRDRSSYEQYF. DNA of the CDR3: TGTGCCAGCAGCCACCGGGACAGGAGCTCCTACGAGCAGTACTTC. Together with reference TRBV7-9 and TRBJ2-7, the CDR3 gives the full variable domain: DTGVSQNPRHKITKRGQNVTFRCDPISEHNRLYWYRQTLGQGPEFLTYFQNEAQLEKSRLLSDRFSAERPKGSFSTLEIQRTEQGDSAMYLCASSHRDRSSYEQYFGPGTRLTVT.

The chain links TRBV2 to TRBJ1-4; D might be TRBD1 (6 bases). This CDR3 has 15 amino acids. V lost 6 bases and J lost 6, with 17 bases in between. Germline values: CDR1 SNHLY, CDR2 FYNNEI. The CDR3 protein is CASRKEDSSYEKLFF. The CDR3 nucleotides read TGTGCCAGCAGGAAAGAGGACAGCTCTTATGAAAAACTGTTTTTT.

This clone has just a few counts. V is TRBV10-3 and J is TRBJ2-7, with 9 bases matching TRBD1. CDR3 length equals 14 residues. With V trimmed by 5 bases and J by 5 bases, 7 bases remained unmatched. CDR1 and CDR2 (germline): ENHRY, SYGVKD. The CDR3 DNA is TGTGCCATCAGTAGCGGGACAGGGTTGGACGAGCAGTACTTC. Translation: CAISSGTGLDEQYF.

This chain connects TRBV11-1 to TRBJ2-2; 7 bases agree with TRBD1. Germline CDR1 reads SGHAT; CDR2 reads FQDESV (reference sequence). Trimming at V came to 2 bases and at J to 3 bases, leaving 0 bases not matched to a gene. The CDR3 runs 14 residues. The CDR3 region is CASSLTGDTGELFF. As DNA, the CDR3 is TGTGCCAGCAGCTTAACAGGGGACACCGGGGAGCTGTTTTTT. The whole variable domain, filled in from reference TRBV11-1 and TRBJ2-2, reads EAEVAQSPRYKITEKSQAVAFWCDPISGHATLYWYRQILGQGPELLVQFQDESVVDDSQLPKDRFSAERLKGVDSTLKIQPAELGDSAMYLCASSLTGDTGELFFGEGSRLTVL.

This clone occurred once. The chain uses TRBV3-1 (or the pseudogene TRBV3-2) and TRBJ1-2, with D possibly being TRBD1 (5 bases). CDR1 is LGHDT, CDR2 YNNKEL, per germline (reference sequence). The germline V and J ends were trimmed by 3 bases and 8 bases, with 22 bases remaining between them. There are 16 residues in the CDR3. Written as DNA, the CDR3 is TGTGCCAGCAGCCATCCAGGGTTCGGCCCAGTGAACGGCTACACCTTC. This encodes CASSHPGFGPVNGYTF.

The chain recombines TRBV30 with TRBJ2-1; 7 bases match TRBD2. CDR3 length: 13 amino acids. From germline, CDR1 is GTSNPN and CDR2 SVGIG (reference sequence). V lost 8 bases to trimming and J lost 2 bases; unmatched junction nucleotides: 6. The chain's CDR3 is CARASGAYNEQFF. The CDR3, as DNA: TGTGCCAGGGCCAGCGGGGCCTACAATGAGCAGTTCTTC.

This clone was counted a single time. The rearrangement uses TRBV11-3 and TRBJ1-2; 10 nucleotides line up with TRBD1. The CDR3 contains 16 residues. V shed 5 bases, J shed 1 base, and the junction held 7 bases outside the gene matches. CDR1 is SGHNT and CDR2 is YENEEA in the germline V gene. The CDR3 bases are TGTGCCAGCAGCCATCGGACAGGGGGAAGTAACTATGGCTACACCTTC. This encodes CASSHRTGGSNYGYTF.

This chain joins TRBV11-3 and TRBJ2-1; D remains ambiguous. The V gene's germline CDR1 is SGHNT and CDR2 YENEEA. V gave up 5 bases and J gave up 1 base, with 12 bases separating them. This CDR3 has 15 amino acids. The CDR3 sequence is CASSPLSGSYNEQFF. The CDR3 bases are TGTGCCAGCAGCCCGCTTTCCGGGTCCTACAATGAGCAGTTCTTC.